These T cell receptor beta chains were read from a single sample in a study of monozygotic twins with inflammatory bowel disease. One entry per CDR3 protein, without DNA, is what TCRdb gives after re-calling the 5' RACE reads. This sample's clone table lists more than 300,000 distinct CDR3 sequences. The specimen sequenced was blood. These receptors were taken from a human donor with ulcerative colitis or Crohn's disease, or a healthy co-twin of an affected twin (not recorded which). The CDR3 runs from the conserved cysteine through the conserved F or W. The order of the fields is J gene, V gene, CDR3 protein.

j_call: TRBJ2-3; v_call: TRBV7-2; cdr3_aa: CASSLGNSGSTDTQYF
j_call: TRBJ2-3; v_call: TRBV7-9; cdr3_aa: CASSPRGLGQYF
j_call: TRBJ1-2; v_call: TRBV7-3; cdr3_aa: CASSQGSSGGYTF
j_call: TRBJ2-2; v_call: TRBV20-1; cdr3_aa: CSARGLYTGELFF
j_call: TRBJ2-5; v_call: TRBV7-8; cdr3_aa: CASSIERGGTQYF
j_call: TRBJ1-1; v_call: TRBV7-1; cdr3_aa: CASSKQGLNTEAFF
j_call: TRBJ2-7; v_call: TRBV7-9; cdr3_aa: CASSHYGGSGPYEQYF
j_call: TRBJ1-5; v_call: TRBV7-2; cdr3_aa: CASSLEGQLNQPQHF
j_call: TRBJ1-6; v_call: TRBV5-1; cdr3_aa: CASSLDLDSPLHF
j_call: TRBJ1-1; v_call: TRBV18; cdr3_aa: CASSPRTENTEAFF
j_call: TRBJ2-4; v_call: TRBV3-1; cdr3_aa: CASSHWQQLENMQYF
j_call: TRBJ2-7; v_call: TRBV7-2; cdr3_aa: CASSLLSPPTWEQYF
j_call: TRBJ1-1; v_call: TRBV20-1; cdr3_aa: CSAPRVGYEAFF
j_call: TRBJ1-1; v_call: TRBV2; cdr3_aa: CARGTLNTEAFF
j_call: TRBJ2-3; v_call: TRBV5-4; cdr3_aa: CASSLGEGAADTQYF
j_call: TRBJ2-5; v_call: TRBV5-1; cdr3_aa: CASSSLGQKQETQYF
j_call: TRBJ2-3; v_call: TRBV10-3; cdr3_aa: CAISTGTGNTDTQYF
j_call: TRBJ2-1; v_call: TRBV6-1; cdr3_aa: CASTNGRGRNNEQFF
j_call: TRBJ1-5; v_call: TRBV5-1; cdr3_aa: CASSLEGGNQPQHF
j_call: TRBJ2-7; v_call: TRBV14; cdr3_aa: CASSQEQGHEQYF
j_call: TRBJ2-7; v_call: TRBV5-1; cdr3_aa: CASGGAQGQSYEQYF
j_call: TRBJ2-7; v_call: TRBV7-9; cdr3_aa: CASSLTREQYF
j_call: TRBJ2-3; v_call: TRBV19; cdr3_aa: CASSTYWISTDTQYF
j_call: TRBJ2-1; v_call: TRBV6-1; cdr3_aa: CASLRLVRGNEQFF
j_call: TRBJ2-4; v_call: TRBV24-1; cdr3_aa: CATSLGGAGTKNIQYF
j_call: TRBJ2-1; v_call: TRBV12-3/TRBV12-4; cdr3_aa: CASSGGLAGYNEQFF
j_call: TRBJ1-1; v_call: TRBV20-1; cdr3_aa: CSAREGLGTEAFF
j_call: TRBJ2-3; v_call: TRBV3-1; cdr3_aa: CASSYQRERTDTQYF
j_call: TRBJ2-7; v_call: TRBV5-1; cdr3_aa: CASSLGGDEQYF
j_call: TRBJ1-2; v_call: TRBV30; cdr3_aa: CAWSVILGNGYTF
j_call: TRBJ2-1; v_call: TRBV11-1; cdr3_aa: CASSLGGTSGIRKNEQFF
j_call: TRBJ2-1; v_call: TRBV4-1; cdr3_aa: CASSQDPAGAMNEQFF
j_call: TRBJ1-2; v_call: TRBV4-3; cdr3_aa: CASSRNSGGGYTF
j_call: TRBJ1-2; v_call: TRBV28; cdr3_aa: CSSSLSLQDGGWGYGYTF
j_call: TRBJ2-1; v_call: TRBV27; cdr3_aa: CASTLQRSSYNEQFF
j_call: TRBJ1-5; v_call: TRBV12-3/TRBV12-4; cdr3_aa: CASSGQGGNQPQHF
j_call: TRBJ2-7; v_call: TRBV6-2/TRBV6-3; cdr3_aa: CASSRSGQGTYEQYF
j_call: TRBJ1-1; v_call: TRBV5-6; cdr3_aa: CASSPPGHLEAFF
j_call: TRBJ2-5; v_call: TRBV12-3/TRBV12-4; cdr3_aa: CASSYRLGAHHYF
j_call: TRBJ2-6; v_call: TRBV18; cdr3_aa: CASSPTIASGANVLTF
j_call: TRBJ2-7; v_call: TRBV28; cdr3_aa: CASRRDRTDEQYF
j_call: TRBJ2-7; v_call: TRBV12-3/TRBV12-4; cdr3_aa: CASSYRDGNSYEQYF
j_call: TRBJ2-7; v_call: TRBV5-6; cdr3_aa: CASSRDRAAYEQYF
j_call: TRBJ2-2; v_call: TRBV5-6; cdr3_aa: CASSENRVWTGELFF
j_call: TRBJ2-3; v_call: TRBV7-9; cdr3_aa: CASSSEDFGADTQYF
j_call: TRBJ1-5; v_call: TRBV6-5; cdr3_aa: CASSLGGPKGNQPQHF
j_call: TRBJ2-7; v_call: TRBV27; cdr3_aa: CASSLSTARGYEQYF
j_call: TRBJ2-5; v_call: TRBV12-3/TRBV12-4; cdr3_aa: CASSFPGGGKTQYF
j_call: TRBJ2-1; v_call: TRBV5-1; cdr3_aa: CASSSPEVWEQFF
j_call: TRBJ1-5; v_call: TRBV7-2; cdr3_aa: CASSLGQNQPQHF
j_call: TRBJ2-5; v_call: TRBV28; cdr3_aa: CASIGWGEETQYF
j_call: TRBJ2-1; v_call: TRBV10-3; cdr3_aa: CAISEPGPAQFF